This TCR beta chain was recorded in a study of blood T cell repertoires in COVID-19 (dated by TCRdb to the early 2020s). With respect to the entire study: The collaborator samples originated in the United States, Italy and Spain and spanned the acute and convalescent phases of COVID-19. The material from the prospective study consisted of cDNA or gDNA derived from T cells, B-cell-depleted T cells, or PBMCs. Subjects who had been exposed to COVID-19, were actively infected with it, or had recovered from it provided the deeply sampled blood TCRbeta repertoires that made up the dataset. The repertoires were released in a freely available public database meant as a resource for research on the immune response to SARS-CoV-2. The samples were drawn from the first 160 participants of the ongoing ImmuneRACE study and from 950 to 1,500 subjects provided by 6 global collaborators. A de-identified subject ID, COVID-19 status, age in years and sex were almost always included in the sample metadata. Where HLA class I and class II types were available, the types were taken from metadata supplied by the sample provider, not from assay-based typing.

V is pruned by 1 base and J by 6 bases, leaving 12 bases of the junction without a gene match. From the germline V gene, CDR1 is SGHTA and CDR2 is FQGNSA. The CDR3 runs 17 amino acids, cysteine and phenylalanine included. Only the CDR3 DNA stays, 51 bases, in frame from base 1. TCRbeta CDR3 regions were amplified from genomic DNA using the immunoSEQ Assay, a bias-controlled multiplex PCR. In the original analysis: Nucleated cell counts per sample were estimated from amplification of reference gene primers within the assay. To quantify the absolute abundance of each unique TCRbeta CDR3 rearrangement, sequence reads were collapsed and filtered. For each sample, productive Simpson clonality was calculated by taking the square root of Simpson's diversity index across productive rearrangements. TCRdb took this table from immuneACCESS and kept in-frame rearrangements with V and J called. Such tables lack part of the clones; where checked against another copy, unresolved V genes explain under half of the gap, and the rest is unexplained. V, J and clone size derive from that table, while D and trimming were established from the DNA sequence. Within this sample are 150,000 to 200,000 clones, with about 83% of them counted one time only. The ten largest clones represent roughly 3.6% of the sample.

Whole blood was collected in K2EDTA tubes by collaborating institutions according to the institutions' own protocols. Collaborator samples were shipped for TCRbeta analysis as frozen whole blood, isolated PBMCs, or DNA extracted from either sample type. In its sample, this clone was seen a few times. What this receptor recognizes is not known. Per-base qualities were not stored, and no clone one base away is much larger. Study-level results and caveats: The quantity of clinical and demographic metadata differed by source and by participant and was supplied without curation.

The sample taken for sequencing was peripheral blood. The receptor's source is a man aged 18 to 29 with active or convalescent COVID-19. The sequence links TRBV7-2 to TRBJ1-2; 9 central bases correspond to TRBD1. The bases are TGTGCCAGCAGCTTAGACGCGGTGGGACAGGGAAGGAATGGCTACACCTTC. It specifies CASSLDAVGQGRNGYTF.